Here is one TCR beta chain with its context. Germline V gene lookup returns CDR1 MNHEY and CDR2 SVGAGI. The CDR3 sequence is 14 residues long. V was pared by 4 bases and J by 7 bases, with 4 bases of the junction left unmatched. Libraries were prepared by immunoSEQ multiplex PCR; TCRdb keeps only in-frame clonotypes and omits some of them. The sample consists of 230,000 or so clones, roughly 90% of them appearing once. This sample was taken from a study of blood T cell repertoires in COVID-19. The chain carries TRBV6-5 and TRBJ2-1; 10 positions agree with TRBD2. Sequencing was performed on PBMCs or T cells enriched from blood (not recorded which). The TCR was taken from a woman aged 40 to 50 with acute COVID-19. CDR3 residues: CASSLAGGKNEQFF. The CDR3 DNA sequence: TGTGCCAGCAGTTTAGCGGGGGGAAAAAATGAGCAGTTCTTC.